The source of this T cell receptor (beta chain) is a study of T-cell memory formation after mild COVID-19. The CDR3 covers 14 residues. V was pared by 5 bases and J by 5 bases, with 3 bases of the junction left unmatched. There are many counts of this clonotype. TCRdb re-called the 5' RACE reads with MiXCR, one entry per CDR3 protein. This sample has roughly 410,000 distinct CDR3 sequences; 24% occur once, and the top ten carry around 9.5%. The TCR comes from an adult woman who had mild COVID-19 (a few samples of this study predate the infection). Cell type and time point are not known. The sequenced sample was PBMCs or a T cell subset sorted from them (not recorded which). The V and J genes are TRBV12-3 or TRBV12-4 and TRBJ2-1; 10 bases line up with TRBD2. CDR3 DNA sequence: TGTGCCAGCAGTAGGACTAGCGGCCACAATGAGCAGTTCTTC. This translates into CASSRTSGHNEQFF.